This section outlines one T cell receptor (beta chain) sequence together with its context. Its cognate antigen is unknown. Peripheral blood came from all dose cohorts at three timepoints. The repertoire was sequenced with immunoSEQ multiplex PCR; TCRdb's copy has only in-frame clones and lacks some. This table has 72,000 or so clones, around 87% appearing once. Trimming took off 4 bases at V and 1 base at J, with 11 bases between the two ends. Germline CDR1 and CDR2: SGHVS and FQNEAQ. The CDR3 loop spans 15 amino acids. The data belong to a study of OX40 agonist ivuxolimab in advanced cancers. Findings and caveats of the study: Relative to CD4+ cells, CD8+ T cells on average had more expanded clones.

The TCR originated in an adult with an advanced solid tumor such as melanoma, head and neck, liver or kidney cancer. Sequences were derived from CD4+ or CD8+ T cells sorted from blood, sampled in a trial of the OX40 agonist ivuxolimab. The chain is built from TRBV7-8 and TRBJ2-1, with TRBD2 as a possible D gene (6 bases). The CDR3 sequence: CASSSRLGSYNEQFF. DNA of the CDR3: TGTGCCAGCAGCTCCCGACTAGGATCCTACAATGAGCAGTTCTTC. The variable domain in full, completed from reference TRBV7-8 and TRBJ2-1, reads GAGVSQSPRYKVAKRGQDVALRCDPISGHVSLFWYQQALGQGPEFLTYFQNEAQLDKSGLPSDRFFAERPEGSVSTLKIQRTQQEDSAVYLCASSSRLGSYNEQFFGPGTRLTVL.